This TCR beta chain appears in the sequencing data of a study of Graves' ophthalmopathy and Graves' hyperthyroidism (dated by TCRdb to 2016 to 2018). Concerning the study at large: Hyperthyroidism was defined as stable when no progression to ophthalmopathy occurred within 18 months of follow-up. To tell Graves' ophthalmopathy apart from Graves' hyperthyroidism, and to predict which patients would progress to ophthalmopathy, the study relied on TCR beta repertoire signatures. In total, 135 blood samples were TCR-sequenced: roughly 45 ophthalmopathy, some 72 hyperthyroidism and around 17 hyperthyroidism-to-ophthalmopathy patients. To explore V-J signatures that distinguish ophthalmopathy from hyperthyroidism, a discovery set of 100 patients was enrolled, made up of under 50 with ophthalmopathy and some 60 with stable hyperthyroidism. The independent validation cohort included under 20 hyperthyroidism patients plus 17 patients who later progressed from hyperthyroidism to ophthalmopathy. In about 6 hyperthyroidism patients, T-cell repertoires of thyroid tissue and blood were compared. Following sampling, methimazole starting at 30 mg daily was administered to hyperthyroidism patients, and high-dose intravenous methylprednisolone was administered to ophthalmopathy patients. Broader findings and caveats from the paper: Among expanded thyroid clonotypes with frequency above 0.001, most also showed up in blood, which suggests that blood repertoires may reflect the thyroid immune response. In validation, the model predicted ophthalmopathy progression with less than 71% sensitivity and approximately 72% specificity; some 13 predicted patients were CT-confirmed with GO in a median of approximately six months. Sample size was not predetermined statistically, and investigators were not blinded to group allocation. In cross-validation, the 13-signature model distinguished ophthalmopathy from stable hyperthyroidism with about 89% sensitivity and around 84% specificity, while in the test set the corresponding values were 80% and 75%.

For repertoire sequencing, the TCR beta CDR3 regions were amplified from RNA transcripts. The first round was an RT-PCR using HTBI primers with the Qiagen OneStep RT-PCR kit, and this first round was followed by a second-round multiplex PCR, then size selection and purification. Sequencing of the libraries was carried out on an Illumina HiSeq2000 in paired-end mode with 100 bp reads. From the authors' description of their analysis: Reads were processed with SOAPnuke, discarding reads with adapters, uncalled bases, mean Phred below 15, or no exact constant-primer or identifier match. COPE v1.2.5 was used to merge high-quality paired reads. Each unique nucleotide sequence was treated as a clonotype, and MiTCR v1.1 was used to align the clonotypes to the IMGT TRB V, D and J references. Analysis was restricted to V-J combinations with a frequency above 0.0001, which covered roughly 99% of repertoires. For each V-J combination, a TCR clonal expansion and chaos score was defined as the ratio of F50 clonal expansion to chaos observed in the TCRdist matrix. Welch's t-statistics and random forest were used to reduce features to about 14 V-J combinations, which were fed into a naive Bayes classifier. Thyroid-blood repertoire similarity was quantified with the Morisita-Horn index. TCRdb applied fastp at Q25 and MiXCR to the public reads, then kept only in-frame beta chains. Rows matching on CDR3 protein sequence are summarized as one entry with the most common DNA and genes. The V and J calls and clone size come from TCRdb's table, not from the authors' own analysis. Counted in this sample were around 1.1 million distinct CDR3 sequences; 35% to 45% of them appeared once. Over 8.5% of the sample belongs to the ten largest clones.

Hyperthyroidism patients were newly diagnosed, were aged 18 to 65 years, and had a disease duration under 2 months. Anyone with other autoimmune diseases, uncontrolled infections, pregnancy or lactation was excluded from the study. Clinical symptoms, serum thyroxine, TRAb, thyroid ultrasound and orbital computed tomography were used for diagnosis. Total RNA was extracted with Trizol reagent and quality-checked on an Agilent 2100 Bioanalyzer. As for this clonotype: The specificity of this receptor is unknown. Per-base qualities were not stored, and no clone one base away is much larger.

CDR1 and CDR2, per the germline V gene (reference sequence), are LGHDT and YNNKEL. V is cut by 1 base and J by 2 bases, and the space between the germline ends is 15 bases. The CDR3 measures 16 amino acids from cysteine to phenylalanine. Of the read, only the CDR3 DNA is kept; its 48 bases are in frame from base 1. This sequence was found in an adult man with Graves' hyperthyroidism. Material: peripheral blood or thyroid tissue (not recorded which). Recombination connected TRBV3-1 to TRBJ2-7, with TRBD1 perhaps the D gene, on 6 matching bases. Here the CDR3 is given as CASSQAWGRIPYEQYF. The nucleotide sequence reads TGTGCCAGCAGCCAAGCGTGGGGGCGGATACCCTACGAGCAGTACTTC.